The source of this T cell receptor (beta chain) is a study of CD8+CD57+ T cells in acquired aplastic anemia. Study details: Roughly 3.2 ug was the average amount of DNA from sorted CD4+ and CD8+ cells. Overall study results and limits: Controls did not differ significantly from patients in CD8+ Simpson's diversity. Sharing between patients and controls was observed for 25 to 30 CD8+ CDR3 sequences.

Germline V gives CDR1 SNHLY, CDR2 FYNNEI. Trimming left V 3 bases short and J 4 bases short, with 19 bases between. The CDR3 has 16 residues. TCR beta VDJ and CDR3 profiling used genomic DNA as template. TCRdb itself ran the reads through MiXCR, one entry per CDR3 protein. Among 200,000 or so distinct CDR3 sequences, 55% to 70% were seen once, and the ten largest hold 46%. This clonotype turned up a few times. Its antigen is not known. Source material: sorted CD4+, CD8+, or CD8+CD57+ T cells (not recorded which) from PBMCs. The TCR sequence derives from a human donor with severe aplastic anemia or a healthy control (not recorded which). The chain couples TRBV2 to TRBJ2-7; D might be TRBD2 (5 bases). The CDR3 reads CASSDSRTTGWYEQYF. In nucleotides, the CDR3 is TGTGCCAGCAGTGATAGTCGGACGACGGGGTGGTACGAGCAGTACTTC.